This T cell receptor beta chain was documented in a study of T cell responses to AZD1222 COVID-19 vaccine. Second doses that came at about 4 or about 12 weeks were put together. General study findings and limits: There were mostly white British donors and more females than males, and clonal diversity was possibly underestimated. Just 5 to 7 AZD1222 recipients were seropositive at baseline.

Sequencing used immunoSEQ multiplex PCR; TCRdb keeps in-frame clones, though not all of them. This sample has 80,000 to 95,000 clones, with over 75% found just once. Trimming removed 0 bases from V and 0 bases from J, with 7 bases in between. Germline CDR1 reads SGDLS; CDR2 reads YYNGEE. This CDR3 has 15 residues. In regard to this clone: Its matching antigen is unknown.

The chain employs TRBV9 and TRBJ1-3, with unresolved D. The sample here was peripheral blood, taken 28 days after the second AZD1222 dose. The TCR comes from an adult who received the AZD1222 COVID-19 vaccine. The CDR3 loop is CASSVEGGSGNTIYF. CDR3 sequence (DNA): TGTGCCAGCAGCGTAGAAGGAGGCTCTGGAAACACCATATATTTT.